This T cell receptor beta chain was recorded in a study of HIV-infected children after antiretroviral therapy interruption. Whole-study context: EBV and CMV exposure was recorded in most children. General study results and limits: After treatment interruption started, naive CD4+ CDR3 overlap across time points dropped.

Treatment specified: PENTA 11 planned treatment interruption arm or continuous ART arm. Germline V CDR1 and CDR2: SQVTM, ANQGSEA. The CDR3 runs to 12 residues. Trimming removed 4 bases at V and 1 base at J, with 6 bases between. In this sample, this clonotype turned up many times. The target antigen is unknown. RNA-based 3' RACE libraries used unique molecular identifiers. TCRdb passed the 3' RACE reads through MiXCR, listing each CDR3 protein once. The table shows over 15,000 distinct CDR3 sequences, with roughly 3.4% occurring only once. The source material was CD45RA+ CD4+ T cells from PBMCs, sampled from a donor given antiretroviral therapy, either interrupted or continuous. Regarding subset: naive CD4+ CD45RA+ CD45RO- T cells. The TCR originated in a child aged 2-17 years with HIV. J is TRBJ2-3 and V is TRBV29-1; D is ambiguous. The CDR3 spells CSVVTRTDTQYF. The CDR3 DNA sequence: TGCAGCGTTGTGACCCGCACAGATACGCAGTATTTT.